This T cell receptor beta chain came from a study of T cells in Graves' hyperthyroidism and ophthalmopathy. The investigators amplified TCR beta CDR3 regions from RNA transcripts. The HTBI primer set was used in a first-round RT-PCR of the TCR CDR3. In TCRdb, the multiplex PCR reads were re-called with MiXCR into one record per CDR3 protein. This sample has 480,000 or so distinct CDR3 sequences, with 40% to 55% found just once. Many counts were recorded for this clonotype. Antigen: not known. One junction end does not reproduce the germline sequence, and a read error may be involved. This CDR3 region has 15 residues. Per germline, CDR1 SNHLY and CDR2 FYNNEI. Study-wide findings and caveats: Ophthalmopathy onset followed model prediction by a median around six months. Most thyroid clonotypes expanded above 0.001 appeared in blood too. Ophthalmopathy cases were set apart from stable hyperthyroidism by a 13 V-J model.

Together with thyroid ultrasound, orbital computed tomography, serum thyroxine and TRAb, clinical symptoms were used for diagnoses. The sequence was collected from an adult woman with Graves' disease, either hyperthyroidism or ophthalmopathy (not recorded which). This chain links TRBV2 with TRBJ2-5; 13 bases fit TRBD2. The sequenced sample consisted of peripheral blood or thyroid tissue (not recorded which). CDR3: CASSQTGTSGTGLNF. CDR3 sequence (DNA): TGTGCCAGCAGCCAAACCGGGACTAGCGGGACGGGGCTGAACTTC.